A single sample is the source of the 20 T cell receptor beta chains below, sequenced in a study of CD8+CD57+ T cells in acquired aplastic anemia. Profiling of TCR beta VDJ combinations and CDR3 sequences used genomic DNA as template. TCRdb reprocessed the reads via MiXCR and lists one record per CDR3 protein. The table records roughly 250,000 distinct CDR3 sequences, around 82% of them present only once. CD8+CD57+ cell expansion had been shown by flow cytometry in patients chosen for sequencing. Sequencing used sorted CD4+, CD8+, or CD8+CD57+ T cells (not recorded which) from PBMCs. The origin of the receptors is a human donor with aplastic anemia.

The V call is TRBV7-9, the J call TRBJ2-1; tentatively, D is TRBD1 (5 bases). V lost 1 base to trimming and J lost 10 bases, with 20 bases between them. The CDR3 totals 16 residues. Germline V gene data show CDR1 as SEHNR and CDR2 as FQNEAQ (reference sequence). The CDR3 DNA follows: TGTGCCAGCAGCTTAGTCTCAACTAATGAAAGACAGGAGCAGTTCTTC. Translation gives CASSLVSTNERQEQFF.

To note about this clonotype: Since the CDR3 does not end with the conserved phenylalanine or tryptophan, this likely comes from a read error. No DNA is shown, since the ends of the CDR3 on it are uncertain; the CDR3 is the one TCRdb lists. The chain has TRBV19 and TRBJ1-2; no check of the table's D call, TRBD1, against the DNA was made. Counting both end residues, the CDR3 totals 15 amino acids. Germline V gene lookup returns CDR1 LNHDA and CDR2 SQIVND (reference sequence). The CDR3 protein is CASSWTGGADYDYFG.

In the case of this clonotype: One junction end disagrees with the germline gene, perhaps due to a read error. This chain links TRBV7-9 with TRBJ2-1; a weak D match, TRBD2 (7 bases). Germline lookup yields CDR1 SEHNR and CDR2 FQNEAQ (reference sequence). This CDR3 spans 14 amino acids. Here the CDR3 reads CASSFQRRGGGEEF. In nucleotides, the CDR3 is TGTGCCAGCAGCTTTCAAAGAAGGGGGGGTGGGGAGGAGTTC.

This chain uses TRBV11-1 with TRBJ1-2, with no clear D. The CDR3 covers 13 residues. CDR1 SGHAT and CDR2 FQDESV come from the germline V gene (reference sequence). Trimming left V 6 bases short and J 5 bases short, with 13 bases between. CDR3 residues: CASRSLPAYGYTF. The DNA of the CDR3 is TGTGCCAGCAGGTCTTTGCCGGCTTATGGCTACACCTTC.

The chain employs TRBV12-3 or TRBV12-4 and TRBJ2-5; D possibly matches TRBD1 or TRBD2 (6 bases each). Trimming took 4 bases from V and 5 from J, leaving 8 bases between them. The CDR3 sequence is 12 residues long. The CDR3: CASSSGAETQYF. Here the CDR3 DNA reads TGTGCCAGCAGTTCGGGGGCGGAGACCCAGTACTTC.

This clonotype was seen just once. CDR3 loop: CSARDDLGGSSTDTQYF. Here the CDR3 DNA reads TGCAGTGCTAGAGATGATTTGGGGGGCTCGAGCACAGATACGCAGTATTTT. The chain joins TRBV20-1 to TRBJ2-3; possibly TRBD1 or TRBD2 for D (6 bases each). This CDR3 contains 17 residues. Germline CDR1 DFQATT, CDR2 SNEGSKA (reference sequence). Between the trimmed V and J ends, which lost 0 bases and 0 bases, there was a span of 16 bases.

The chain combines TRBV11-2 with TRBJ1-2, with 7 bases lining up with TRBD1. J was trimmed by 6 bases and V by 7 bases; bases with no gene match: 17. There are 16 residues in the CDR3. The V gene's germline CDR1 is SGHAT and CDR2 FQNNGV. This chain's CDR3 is CASKGQLWHIVDGYTF. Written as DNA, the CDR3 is TGTGCCAGCAAGGGACAGCTATGGCATATTGTTGATGGCTACACCTTC.

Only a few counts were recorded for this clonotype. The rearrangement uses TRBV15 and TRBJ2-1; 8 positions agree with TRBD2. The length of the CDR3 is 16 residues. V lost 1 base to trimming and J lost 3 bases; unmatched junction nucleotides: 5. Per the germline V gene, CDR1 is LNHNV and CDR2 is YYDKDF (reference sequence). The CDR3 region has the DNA TGTGCCACCAGCAGAGTAACTAGCGGAGACTACAATGAGCAGTTCTTC. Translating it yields CATSRVTSGDYNEQFF.

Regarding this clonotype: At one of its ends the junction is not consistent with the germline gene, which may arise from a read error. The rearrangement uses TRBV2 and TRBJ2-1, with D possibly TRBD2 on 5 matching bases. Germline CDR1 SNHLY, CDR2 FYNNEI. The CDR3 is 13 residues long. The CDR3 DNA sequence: TGCAGTGCTGGTATCGGGGTACACGTTGAGCAGTTCTTC. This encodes CSAGIGVHVEQFF.

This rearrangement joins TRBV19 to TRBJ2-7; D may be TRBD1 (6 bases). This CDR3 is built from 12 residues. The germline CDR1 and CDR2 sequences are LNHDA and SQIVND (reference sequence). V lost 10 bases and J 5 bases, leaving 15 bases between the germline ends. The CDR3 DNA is TGTGCCACCAAGGGGGACACAGACGAGCAGTACTTC. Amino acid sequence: CATKGDTDEQYF.

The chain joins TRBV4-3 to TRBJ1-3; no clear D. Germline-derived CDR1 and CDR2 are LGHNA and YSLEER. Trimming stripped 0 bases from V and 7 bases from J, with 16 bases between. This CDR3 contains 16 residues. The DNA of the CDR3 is TGCGCCAGCAGCCAAGAGCGAGCGGGGTCGGCGAACACCATATATTTT. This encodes CASSQERAGSANTIYF.

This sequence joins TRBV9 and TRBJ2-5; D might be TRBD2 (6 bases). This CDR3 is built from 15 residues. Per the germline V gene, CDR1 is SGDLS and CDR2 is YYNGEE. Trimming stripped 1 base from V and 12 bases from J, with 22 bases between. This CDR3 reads CASSVKDYPLVNKYF. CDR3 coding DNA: TGTGCCAGCAGCGTAAAGGACTATCCCCTGGTGAACAAGTACTTC.

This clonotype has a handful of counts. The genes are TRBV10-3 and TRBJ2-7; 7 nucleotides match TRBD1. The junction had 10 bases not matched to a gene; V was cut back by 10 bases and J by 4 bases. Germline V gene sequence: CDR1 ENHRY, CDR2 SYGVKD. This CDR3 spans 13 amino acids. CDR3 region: CATSTDRAYEQYF. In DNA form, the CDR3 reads TGTGCCACCTCGACCGACAGGGCTTACGAGCAGTACTTC.

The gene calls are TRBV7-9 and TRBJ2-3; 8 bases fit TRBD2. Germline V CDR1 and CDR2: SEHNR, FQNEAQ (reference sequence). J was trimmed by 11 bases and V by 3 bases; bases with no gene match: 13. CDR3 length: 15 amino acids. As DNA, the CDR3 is TGTGCCAGCAGCTTTCAAGGAAGGGCGGGGGGTGAGCAGTATTTT. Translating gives CASSFQGRAGGEQYF.

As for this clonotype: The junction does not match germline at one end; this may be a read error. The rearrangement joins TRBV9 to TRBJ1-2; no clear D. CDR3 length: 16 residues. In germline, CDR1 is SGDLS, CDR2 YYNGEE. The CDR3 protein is CASGDHGNIQYYGYTF. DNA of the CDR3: TGCGCCAGCGGCGACCACGGCAACATTCAGTACTACGGCTACACCTTC. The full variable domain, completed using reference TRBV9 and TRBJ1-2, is DSGVTQTPKHLITATGQRVTLRCSPRSGDLSVYWYQQSLDQGLQFLIQYYNGEERAKGNILERFSAQQFPDLHSELNLSSLELGDSALYFCASGDHGNIQYYGYTFGSGTRLTVV.

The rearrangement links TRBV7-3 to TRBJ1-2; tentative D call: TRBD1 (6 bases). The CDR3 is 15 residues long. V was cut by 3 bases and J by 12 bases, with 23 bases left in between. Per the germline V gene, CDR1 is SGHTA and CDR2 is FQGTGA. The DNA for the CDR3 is TGTGCCAGCAGCTTGACAGGCGACGCCGAATATCTCCACACCTTC. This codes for CASSLTGDAEYLHTF.

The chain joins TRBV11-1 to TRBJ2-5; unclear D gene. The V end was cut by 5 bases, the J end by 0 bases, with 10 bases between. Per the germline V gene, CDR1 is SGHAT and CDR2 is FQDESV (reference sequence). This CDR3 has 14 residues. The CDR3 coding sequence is TGTGCCAGCAGCATTGAATCAGACCAAGAGACCCAGTACTTC. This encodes CASSIESDQETQYF. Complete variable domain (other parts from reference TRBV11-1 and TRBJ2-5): EAEVAQSPRYKITEKSQAVAFWCDPISGHATLYWYRQILGQGPELLVQFQDESVVDDSQLPKDRFSAERLKGVDSTLKIQPAELGDSAMYLCASSIESDQETQYFGPGTRLLVL.

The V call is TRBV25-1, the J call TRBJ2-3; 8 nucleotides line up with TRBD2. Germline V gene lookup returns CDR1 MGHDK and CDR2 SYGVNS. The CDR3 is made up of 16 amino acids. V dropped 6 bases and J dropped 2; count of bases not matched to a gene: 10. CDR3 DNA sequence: TGTGCCAGCAGCTCCGGGGGGCGGGGGGACACAGATACGCAGTATTTT. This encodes CASSSGGRGDTDTQYF.

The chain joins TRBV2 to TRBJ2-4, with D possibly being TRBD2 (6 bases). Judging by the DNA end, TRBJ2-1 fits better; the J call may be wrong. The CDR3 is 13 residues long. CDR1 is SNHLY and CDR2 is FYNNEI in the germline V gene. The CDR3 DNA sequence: TGTGCCAGCAGAGGTGGGGGGAACAATGAGCAGTTCTTC. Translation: CASRGGGNNEQFF.

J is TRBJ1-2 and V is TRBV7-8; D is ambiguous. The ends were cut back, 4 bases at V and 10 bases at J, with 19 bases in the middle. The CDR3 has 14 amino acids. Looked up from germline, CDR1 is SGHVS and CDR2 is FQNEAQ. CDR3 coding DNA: TGTGCCAGCAGCTACTCCAACGGGCCAACGACCTACACCTTC. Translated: CASSYSNGPTTYTF. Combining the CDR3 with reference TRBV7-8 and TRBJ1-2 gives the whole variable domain GAGVSQSPRYKVAKRGQDVALRCDPISGHVSLFWYQQALGQGPEFLTYFQNEAQLDKSGLPSDRFFAERPEGSVSTLKIQRTQQEDSAVYLCASSYSNGPTTYTFGSGTRLTVV.